This T cell receptor beta chain stems from a study of technical replicates of blood from several donors (dated 2017 in TCRdb). A remark on this clone: Its recognized antigen is unknown. The record has no base qualities; no much larger clone is one base away.

The library was generated by the immunoSEQ multiplex PCR assay. What TCRdb holds here is the immuneACCESS table cut down to in-frame rearrangements. Part of the clones is not present; checked against another copy, under half of the missing clones reflect an unresolved V gene, and the others are unexplained. The sample table lists about 98,000 clones, approximately 96% of them with a count of one. The ten most abundant clones make up roughly 0.23% of the sample. The sample was T cells isolated from PBMCs. This clonotype originated in a human donor in good health.

The DNA sequence follows: TGTGCCAGCAGCTTAACTCCCACTGAAGCTTTCTTT. Its product reads: CASSLTPTEAFF. This chain joins TRBV11-2 to TRBJ1-1, with the D gene too uncertain to name. The germline V gene encodes CDR1 SGHAT and CDR2 FQNNGV. Trimming removed 2 bases from V and 4 bases from J, leaving 5 bases between the germline ends. Including the terminal cysteine and phenylalanine, the CDR3 comprises 12 residues. Only the CDR3 part of the read is kept: 36 bases, read in frame from the first base.